Shown below are 13 T cell receptor beta chains from a single sample sequenced in a study of OX40 agonist ivuxolimab in advanced cancers. Sequenced by immunoSEQ multiplex PCR; TCRdb stores in-frame clones only, minus some. The table records approximately 72,000 clones, about 90% of them present only once. This sample comprised CD4+ or CD8+ T cells sorted from blood, obtained in a trial of the OX40 agonist ivuxolimab. Receptor source: an adult with an advanced solid tumor such as melanoma, head and neck, liver or kidney cancer.

The rearrangement uses TRBV7-2 and TRBJ2-5; D is possibly TRBD1 (5 bases). The V gene's germline CDR1 is SGHTA and CDR2 FQGNSA. The germline V and J ends were trimmed by 5 bases and 7 bases, with 17 bases remaining between them. The CDR3 extends over 14 amino acids. This chain's CDR3 is CASSPREGSGTQYF. Here the CDR3 DNA reads TGTGCCAGCAGCCCCAGGGAAGGGTCAGGGACCCAGTACTTC.

The V and J genes are TRBV10-3 and TRBJ2-7; D ambiguous. Germline V lookup: CDR1 ENHRY, CDR2 SYGVKD. V lost 4 bases and J lost 5, with 15 bases in between. The CDR3 covers 14 residues. CDR3 coding DNA: TGTGCCATCAGTGGTGGTCGTTCTAGGGACGAGCAGTACTTC. This gives the protein CAISGGRSRDEQYF.

Here the CDR3 DNA reads TGTGCCAGCAGTGTCGGGGGGAAGGGTGAAAAACTGTTTTTT. Protein sequence: CASSVGGKGEKLFF. V and J are TRBV2 and TRBJ1-4; D is possibly TRBD1 (5 bases). CDR1 SNHLY and CDR2 FYNNEI come from the germline V gene. V dropped 4 bases and J dropped 7 bases, with 13 bases sitting between them. This CDR3 has 14 residues.

This chain uses TRBV6-1 with TRBJ2-5; unclear D gene. Germline V gives CDR1 MNHNS, CDR2 SASEGT. V was cut by 4 bases and J by 5 bases, with 11 bases left in between. The CDR3 length is 13 residues. CDR3 sequence reads: CASSGTPWETQYF. CDR3 bases: TGTGCCAGCAGTGGTACGCCCTGGGAGACCCAGTACTTC.

This CDR3 reads CASSPQGGYGYTF. Written as DNA, the CDR3 is TGTGCCAGCAGCCCACAGGGCGGCTATGGCTACACCTTC. The rearrangement joins TRBV7-9 to TRBJ1-2; perhaps TRBD1 as D (6 bases). V was cut by 5 bases and J by 4 bases, with 11 bases left in between. The CDR3 is 13 residues long. CDR1 and CDR2 from the germline V gene are SEHNR and FQNEAQ (reference sequence).

This clone appeared a single time. CDR3 DNA: TGTGCCAGCAGTTTAGCGGGGCGGAACACTGAAGCTTTCTTT. Encoded protein: CASSLAGRNTEAFF. The chain recombines TRBV28 with TRBJ1-1, with a possible D match to TRBD1 (5 bases). This CDR3 has 14 residues. Germline V gene data show CDR1 as MDHEN and CDR2 as SYDVKM. V was shortened by 2 bases and J by 1 base, with 8 bases between the two germline ends.

The V call is TRBV5-1, the J call TRBJ2-2; possible D gene TRBD1, 5 bases. CDR3 length equals 15 residues. The ends were cut back, 1 base at V and 0 bases at J, with 7 bases in the middle. Germline V gives CDR1 SGHRS, CDR2 YFSETQ. The CDR3 sequence: CASSLPGPNTGELFF. CDR3 sequence (DNA): TGCGCCAGCAGCTTGCCAGGGCCGAACACCGGGGAGCTGTTTTTT.

The chain joins TRBV7-2 to TRBJ2-2; 7 positions match TRBD1. There are 18 residues in the CDR3. The junction had 11 bases not matched to a gene; V was cut back by 3 bases and J by 1 base. From germline, CDR1 is SGHTA and CDR2 FQGNSA. The CDR3 protein is CASSFRPARTGNTGELFF. CDR3 DNA sequence: TGTGCCAGCAGCTTCAGACCGGCTCGGACAGGGAACACCGGGGAGCTGTTTTTT.

This clone appeared a single time. CDR3 sequence: CSVVRAFNYGYTF. CDR3 coding DNA: TGCAGCGTTGTAAGGGCATTTAACTATGGCTACACCTTC. The genes are TRBV29-1 and TRBJ1-2; D unclear. Germline CDR1 and CDR2: SQVTM and ANQGSEA. V lost 4 bases, J lost 1 base, and 10 bases lay in between. The CDR3 runs 13 residues. Full variable domain (remainder filled in from reference TRBV29-1 and TRBJ1-2): SAVISQKPSRDICQRGTSLTIQCQVDSQVTMMFWYRQQPGQSLTLIATANQGSEATYESGFVIDKFPISRPNLTFSTLTVSNMSPEDSSIYLCSVVRAFNYGYTFGSGTRLTVV.

The V call is TRBV7-9, the J call TRBJ2-3; D not resolved. The V gene lost 3 bases and the J gene lost 0 bases, with 4 bases spanning the gap. This CDR3 contains 13 residues. Germline CDR1 reads SEHNR; CDR2 reads FQNEAQ (reference sequence). Here the CDR3 reads CASSFPSTDTQYF. CDR3 DNA sequence: TGTGCCAGCAGCTTTCCTAGCACAGATACGCAGTATTTT.

This sequence joins TRBV19 and TRBJ2-1; D possibly corresponds to TRBD2 (6 bases). The CDR3 contains 16 residues. The V and J ends lost 4 bases and 0 bases respectively, with 13 bases between them. Germline CDR1 and CDR2: LNHDA and SQIVND (reference sequence). CDR3 DNA sequence: TGTGCCAGTAGTACGGGACTGACAAGCTCCTACAATGAGCAGTTCTTC. Translation gives CASSTGLTSSYNEQFF.

V is TRBV21-1 and J is TRBJ1-2. TRBV21-1 is an annotated pseudogene. CDR3 length equals 13 residues. CDR3: CASSSRPNYGYTF. CDR3 in DNA: TGTGCCAGCAGTTCCCGACCTAACTATGGCTACACCTTC.

The chain is built from TRBV30 and TRBJ2-3; D gene unclear. This CDR3 contains 13 residues. Germline V lookup: CDR1 GTSNPN, CDR2 SVGIG (reference sequence). Trimming removed 2 bases at V and 2 bases at J, with 8 bases between. CDR3 region: CAWSQKYTDTQYF. The DNA for the CDR3 is TGTGCCTGGAGTCAGAAGTACACAGATACGCAGTATTTT.